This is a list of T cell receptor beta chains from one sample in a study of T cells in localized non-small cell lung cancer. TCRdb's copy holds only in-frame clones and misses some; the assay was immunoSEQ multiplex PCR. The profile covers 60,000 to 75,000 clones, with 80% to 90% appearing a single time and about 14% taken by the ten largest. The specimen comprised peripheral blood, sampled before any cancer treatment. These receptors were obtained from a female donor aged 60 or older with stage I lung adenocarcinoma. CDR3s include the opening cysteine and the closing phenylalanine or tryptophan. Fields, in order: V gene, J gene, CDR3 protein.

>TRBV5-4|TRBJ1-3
CASYRAGNTIYF
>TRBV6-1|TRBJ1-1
CASSGPWGVNTEAFF
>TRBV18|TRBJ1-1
CASSPPPGSTEAFF
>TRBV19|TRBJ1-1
CASSLHTGTVMNTEAFF
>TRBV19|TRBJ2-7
CASSIAEAGGLYEQYF
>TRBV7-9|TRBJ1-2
CASIHGRINYGYTF
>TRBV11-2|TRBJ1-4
CASSLGRGRANEKLFF
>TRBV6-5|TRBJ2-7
CASRRQGGGSYEQYF
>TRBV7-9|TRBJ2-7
CASSLATSGAYEQYF
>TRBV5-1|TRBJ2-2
CASIGANTGELFF
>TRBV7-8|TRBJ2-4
CASSLVASGGQLIAKNIQYF
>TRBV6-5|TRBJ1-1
CASSYRGEAFF
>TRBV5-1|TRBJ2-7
CASSQGQGSEQYF
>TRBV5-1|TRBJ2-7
CASSGTGGSYEQYF
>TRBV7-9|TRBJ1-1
CASSPVPGQGMYAEAFF
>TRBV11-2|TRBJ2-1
CASSLSGGNEQFF
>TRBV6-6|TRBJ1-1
CASSNPQGRGTEAFF
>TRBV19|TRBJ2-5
CASSQTGTSGPQYF
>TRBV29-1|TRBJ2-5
CSARVETQYF
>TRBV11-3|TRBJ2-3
CASSPGVSGFTDTQYF
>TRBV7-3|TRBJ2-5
CASSLSGLEETQYF
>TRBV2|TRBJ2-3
CASKGDTQYF
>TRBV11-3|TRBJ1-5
CAKRLAQEASNQPQHF
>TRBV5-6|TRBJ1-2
CASSKRGGSINYGYTF
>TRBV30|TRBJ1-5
CAWARTGKSNQPQHF
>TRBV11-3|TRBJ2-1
CASTANTGGLAINEQFF
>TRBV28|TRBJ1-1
CASRFRDRDSAFF
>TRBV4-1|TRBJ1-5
CASSQVGQPQHF
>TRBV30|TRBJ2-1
CAWKGEGPREQFF
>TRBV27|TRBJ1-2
CASSLSGRGGYGYTF
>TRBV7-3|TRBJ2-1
CASSQGPNNEQFF
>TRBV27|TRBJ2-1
CASSFGGRGILDEQFF
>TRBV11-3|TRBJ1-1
CASSSNTEAFF
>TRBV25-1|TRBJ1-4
CASSEYTTATNEKLFF
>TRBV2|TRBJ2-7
CASRYGRFSYEQYF
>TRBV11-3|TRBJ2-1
CASSLGTGELNEQFF
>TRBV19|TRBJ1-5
CASSTDRGGQPQHF
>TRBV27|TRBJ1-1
CASGADRERTEAFF